Only a few counts were recorded for the clone carrying this T cell receptor beta chain. Its antigen is undetermined. CDR3 size: 14 residues. V shed 4 bases and J shed 8 bases, with 14 bases lying between them. The sample is drawn from a study of identical twins. cDNA carried unique molecular identifiers, and a universal primer site was added by template switching. A single record per CDR3 protein comes from TCRdb applying MiXCR to the 5' RACE reads. Of roughly 720,000 distinct CDR3 sequences in the sample, 18% were seen once. Points from the study as a whole: Cross-sectional statistics underpinned the conclusions; the same donors were not followed.

These sequences were also reported in another study, on T cells expressing NK-cell markers.

Sequencing was done on a sample of PBMCs. The gene calls are TRBV12-3 or TRBV12-4 and TRBJ2-2; D call uncertain. This receptor was identified in a woman between 18 and 29 years old in good health. This CDR3 reads CASSSDSRTGELFF. Written as DNA, the CDR3 is TGTGCCAGCAGTTCGGATTCCCGGACGGGGGAGCTGTTTTTT.